This is a list of T cell receptor beta chains from one sample in a study of T cells after posttransplantation cyclophosphamide. Assay: immunoSEQ multiplex PCR; the TCRdb copy retains only in-frame clones and omits some. The record shows about 12,000 clones for this sample, with no singletons present. Sequences were obtained from PBMCs. The receptors stem from a woman in her 40s in good health, CMV-negative, and a related stem cell transplant donor. The CDR3 runs from the conserved cysteine through the conserved F or W. A D gene is named only where the DNA matches it firmly. The size entry is marked missing in some rows and otherwise reads once, few, many or a size class.

D: -
V: TRBV2
size: many
J: TRBJ2-5
CDR3: CASGAHMSQETQYF
DNA: TGTGCCAGCGGGGCACATATGTCCCAAGAGACCCAGTACTTC

D: TRBD2
V: TRBV7-2
size: many
J: TRBJ2-5
CDR3: CASSIGTSGETQYF
DNA: TGTGCCAGCAGTATCGGGACTAGTGGAGAGACCCAGTACTTC

D: TRBD1
V: TRBV11-3
size: many
J: TRBJ1-3
CDR3: CASSPTGDPTIYF
DNA: TGTGCCAGCAGCCCGACAGGGGACCCCACCATATATTTT

D: TRBD1
V: TRBV5-8
size: many
J: TRBJ1-5
CDR3: CASSAGQGGLRQPQHF
DNA: TGTGCCAGCAGCGCCGGACAGGGAGGTCTCAGGCAGCCCCAGCATTTT

D: TRBD1
V: TRBV18
size: many
J: TRBJ2-3
CDR3: CASSYGTAHDTQYF
DNA: TGTGCCAGCTCATACGGGACAGCCCACGATACGCAGTATTTT

D: TRBD1
V: TRBV18
size: -
J: TRBJ1-2
CDR3: CASSPGTGYGYTF
DNA: TGTGCCAGCTCACCAGGGACAGGGTATGGCTACACCTTC

D: TRBD1
V: TRBV18
size: many
J: TRBJ1-5
CDR3: CASSADRGGNQPQHF
DNA: TGTGCCAGCTCGGCAGACAGGGGTGGCAATCAGCCCCAGCATTTT

D: -
V: TRBV6-1
size: many
J: TRBJ1-2
CDR3: CASSEGPLPYGYTF
DNA: TGTGCCAGCAGTGAAGGCCCCCTACCCTATGGCTACACCTTC

D: TRBD1
V: TRBV12-3/TRBV12-4
size: many
J: TRBJ2-7
CDR3: CASSQFPLAGTGAYEQYF
DNA: TGTGCCAGCAGTCAGTTTCCCTTAGCCGGGACAGGGGCCTACGAGCAGTACTTC

D: -
V: TRBV4-1
size: many
J: TRBJ1-1
CDR3: CASSHSTGNTEAFF
DNA: TGCGCCAGCAGCCATTCGACAGGGAACACTGAAGCTTTCTTT

D: TRBD1
V: TRBV2
size: many
J: TRBJ1-1
CDR3: CASNTGEGTEAFF
DNA: TGTGCCAGCAACACAGGGGAGGGCACTGAAGCTTTCTTT

D: -
V: TRBV2
size: many
J: TRBJ2-7
CDR3: CASSDRGSLYEQYF
DNA: TGTGCCAGCAGTGACCGCGGCAGCCTATACGAGCAGTACTTC

D: -
V: TRBV29-1
size: many
J: TRBJ2-3
CDR3: CSVETGRNTDTQYF
DNA: TGCAGCGTTGAGACAGGCCGTAACACAGATACGCAGTATTTT

D: -
V: TRBV19
size: many
J: TRBJ1-1
CDR3: CASSIDRRGNTEAFF
DNA: TGTGCCAGTAGTATAGATCGCAGGGGAAACACTGAAGCTTTCTTT

D: -
V: TRBV7-9
size: many
J: TRBJ2-2
CDR3: CASTSAGELFF
DNA: TGTGCCAGCACTAGCGCCGGGGAGCTGTTTTTT

D: TRBD2
V: TRBV6-5
size: many
J: TRBJ2-7
CDR3: CASSYDPSGSYEQYF
DNA: TGTGCCAGCAGTTACGACCCTAGCGGGAGTTACGAGCAGTACTTC

D: -
V: TRBV11-2
size: many
J: TRBJ1-4
CDR3: CASSPGRGGDEKLFF
DNA: TGTGCCAGCAGCCCCGGGAGGGGCGGAGATGAAAAACTGTTTTTT

D: -
V: TRBV28
size: many
J: TRBJ2-5
CDR3: CASSLGRRAQQETQYF
DNA: TGTGCCAGCAGTTTGGGCCGGAGAGCTCAACAAGAGACCCAGTACTTC

D: TRBD2
V: TRBV19
size: many
J: TRBJ2-6
CDR3: CASSRRSGLADSGANVLTF
DNA: TGTGCCAGTAGTAGAAGATCTGGACTAGCGGACTCTGGGGCCAACGTCCTGACTTTC

D: -
V: TRBV2
size: medium-sized
J: TRBJ2-3
CDR3: CASSLTGSNTQYF
DNA: TGTGCCAGCAGTTTGACAGGATCAAATACGCAGTATTTT

D: -
V: TRBV12-3/TRBV12-4
size: many
J: TRBJ2-7
CDR3: CASSRLAYEQYF
DNA: TGTGCCAGCAGTCGATTAGCTTACGAGCAGTACTTC

D: -
V: TRBV19
size: many
J: TRBJ2-5
CDR3: CASSQALRETQYF
DNA: TGTGCCAGTTCTCAGGCGCTACGAGAGACCCAGTACTTC

D: TRBD1
V: TRBV11-3
size: -
J: TRBJ2-6
CDR3: CASSPRQGAGANVLTF
DNA: TGTGCCAGCAGCCCAAGACAGGGGGCTGGGGCCAACGTCCTGACTTTC

D: TRBD2
V: TRBV7-2
size: many
J: TRBJ2-1
CDR3: CASSLLAGTSGTDEQFF
DNA: TGTGCCAGCAGCTTACTTGCCGGGACTAGCGGGACTGATGAGCAGTTCTTC

D: -
V: TRBV19
size: medium-sized
J: TRBJ1-4
CDR3: CASSTTGTEKLFF
DNA: TGTGCCAGTAGTACCACAGGGACCGAAAAACTGTTTTTT

D: -
V: TRBV6-6
size: many
J: TRBJ1-2
CDR3: CASSPGNLNYGYTF
DNA: TGTGCCAGCAGTCCAGGAAATTTAAACTATGGCTACACCTTC

D: TRBD2
V: TRBV15
size: -
J: TRBJ2-3
CDR3: CATSVGLAPDPQYF
DNA: TGTGCCACCAGCGTGGGACTAGCGCCAGATCCGCAGTATTTT

D: TRBD1
V: TRBV25-1
size: -
J: TRBJ1-6
CDR3: CASSGTGQGNSPLHF
DNA: TGTGCCAGCAGTGGGACCGGACAGGGTAATTCACCCCTCCACTTT

D: -
V: TRBV14
size: many
J: TRBJ2-3
CDR3: CASSQRLGVGTDTQYF
DNA: TGTGCCAGCAGCCAGAGACTAGGAGTTGGGACAGATACGCAGTATTTT

D: TRBD2
V: TRBV6-2/TRBV6-3
size: many
J: TRBJ2-2
CDR3: CASRVGGSGELFF
DNA: TGTGCCAGCCGAGTCGGGGGGTCCGGGGAGCTGTTTTTT

D: -
V: TRBV6-6
size: many
J: TRBJ2-1
CDR3: CASSYSWDLHNEQFF
DNA: TGTGCCAGCAGTTACTCGTGGGACTTACACAATGAGCAGTTCTTC

D: -
V: TRBV5-1
size: many
J: TRBJ2-2
CDR3: CASSFNRDWKRNTNTGELFF
DNA: TGCGCCAGCAGCTTTAACCGGGACTGGAAACGAAACACGAACACCGGGGAGCTGTTTTTT